The entry that follows covers one T cell receptor beta chain sequence. CD8 memory was a combination of CD45RO+ cells and CCR7-negative CD45RA+ TemRA cells. CDR3 length equals 16 residues. Between the trimmed V and J ends, which lost 0 bases and 0 bases, there was a span of 12 bases. CDR1 and CDR2 from the germline V gene are SGHNT and YYREEE (reference sequence). These data come from a study of shared clonotypes between healthy human individuals. TCRdb keeps only in-frame clones here, not all; method: immunoSEQ multiplex PCR. Of around 690,000 clones in the sample, around 90% are singletons; the top ten hold 34%.

The sequenced sample was memory CD8+ T cells from PBMCs. The sample's subset: CD45RO+ cells pooled with CCR7-negative TemRA cells. The TCR originated in a man between 18 and 29 years old in good health. Some clones in this sample may be carry-over from other donors' samples. The chain carries TRBV5-4 and TRBJ1-1; no clear D. The CDR3 DNA follows: TGTGCCAGCAGCTTGGGGCTCGGAGGGATGAACACTGAAGCTTTCTTT. Translation gives CASSLGLGGMNTEAFF.